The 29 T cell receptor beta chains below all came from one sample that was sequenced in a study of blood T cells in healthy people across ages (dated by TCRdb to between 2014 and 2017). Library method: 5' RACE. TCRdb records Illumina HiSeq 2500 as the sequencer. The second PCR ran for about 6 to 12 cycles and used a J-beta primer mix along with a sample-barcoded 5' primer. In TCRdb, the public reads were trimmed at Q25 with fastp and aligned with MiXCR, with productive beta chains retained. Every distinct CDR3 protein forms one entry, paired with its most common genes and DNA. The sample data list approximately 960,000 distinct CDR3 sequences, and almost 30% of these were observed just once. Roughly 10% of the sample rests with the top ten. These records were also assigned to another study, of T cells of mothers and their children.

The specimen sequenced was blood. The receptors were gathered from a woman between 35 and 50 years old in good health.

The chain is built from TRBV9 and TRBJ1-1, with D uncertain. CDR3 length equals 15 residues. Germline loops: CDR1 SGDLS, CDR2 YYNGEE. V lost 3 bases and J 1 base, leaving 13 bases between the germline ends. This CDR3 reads CASSGGVGRNTEAFF. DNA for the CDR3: TGTGCCAGCAGCGGAGGTGTAGGGAGGAACACTGAAGCTTTCTTT.

CDR3 protein: CASSPQDRNTGELFF. In DNA form, the CDR3 reads TGCGCCAGCAGCCCCCAAGACAGGAACACCGGGGAGCTGTTTTTT. The rearrangement uses TRBV4-1 and TRBJ2-2; perhaps TRBD1 as D (5 bases). From germline, CDR1 is MGHRA and CDR2 YSYEKL. CDR3 length: 15 amino acids. V was clipped by 4 bases and J by 1 base, with 10 bases between them.

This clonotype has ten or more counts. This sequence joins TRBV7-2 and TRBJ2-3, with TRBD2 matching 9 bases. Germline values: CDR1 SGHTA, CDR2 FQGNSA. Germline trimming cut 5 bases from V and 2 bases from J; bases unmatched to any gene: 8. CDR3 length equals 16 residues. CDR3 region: CASSHLASGVTDTQYF. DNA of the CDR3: TGTGCCAGCAGCCACCTAGCTAGCGGGGTCACAGATACGCAGTATTTT.

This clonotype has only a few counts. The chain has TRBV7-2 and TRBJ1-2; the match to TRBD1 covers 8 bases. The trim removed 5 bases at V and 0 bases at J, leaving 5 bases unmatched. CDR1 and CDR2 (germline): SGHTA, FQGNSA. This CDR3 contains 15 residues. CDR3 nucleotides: TGTGCCAGCAGCACCATGACAGGGGCTAACTATGGCTACACCTTC. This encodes CASSTMTGANYGYTF.

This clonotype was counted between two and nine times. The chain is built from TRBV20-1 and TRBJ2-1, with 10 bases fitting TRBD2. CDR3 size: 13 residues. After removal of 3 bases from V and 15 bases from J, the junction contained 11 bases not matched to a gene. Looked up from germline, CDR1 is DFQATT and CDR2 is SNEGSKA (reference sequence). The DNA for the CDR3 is TGCAGTGCTAGGGCAGCATCTAGCGGGGGAGTGTTCTTC. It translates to CSARAASSGGVFF.

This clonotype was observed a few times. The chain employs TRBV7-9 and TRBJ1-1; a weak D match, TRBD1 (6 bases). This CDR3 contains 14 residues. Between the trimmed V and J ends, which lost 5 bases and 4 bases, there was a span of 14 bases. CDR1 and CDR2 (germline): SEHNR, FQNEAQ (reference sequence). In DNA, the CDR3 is TGTGCCAGCAGCCTCAAAGGGGGGGGCACTGAAGCTTTCTTT. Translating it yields CASSLKGGGTEAFF.

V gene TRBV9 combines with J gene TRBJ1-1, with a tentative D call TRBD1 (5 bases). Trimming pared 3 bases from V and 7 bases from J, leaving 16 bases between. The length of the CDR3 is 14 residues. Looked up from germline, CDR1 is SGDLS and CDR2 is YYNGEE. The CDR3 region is CASSAGTDKIEAFF. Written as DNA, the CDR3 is TGTGCCAGCAGCGCCGGGACGGACAAAATTGAAGCTTTCTTT.

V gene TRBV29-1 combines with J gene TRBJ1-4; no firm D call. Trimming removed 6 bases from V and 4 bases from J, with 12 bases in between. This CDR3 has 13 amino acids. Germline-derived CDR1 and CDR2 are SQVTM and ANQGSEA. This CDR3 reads CSVKVSYNEKLFF. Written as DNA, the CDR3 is TGCAGCGTCAAGGTATCCTATAATGAAAAACTGTTTTTT.

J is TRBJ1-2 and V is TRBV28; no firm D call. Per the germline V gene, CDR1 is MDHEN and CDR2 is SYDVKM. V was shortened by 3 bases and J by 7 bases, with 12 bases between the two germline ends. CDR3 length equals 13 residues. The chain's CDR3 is CASSFVDDGGYTF. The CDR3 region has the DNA TGTGCCAGCAGTTTTGTTGACGACGGTGGCTACACCTTC.

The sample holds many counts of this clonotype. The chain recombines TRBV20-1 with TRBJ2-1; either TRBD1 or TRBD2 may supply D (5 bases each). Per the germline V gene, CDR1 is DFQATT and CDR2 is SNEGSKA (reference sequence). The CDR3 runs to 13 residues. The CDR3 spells CRPLSRGENEQFF. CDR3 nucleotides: TGCAGGCCCCTCTCTCGAGGGGAAAATGAGCAGTTCTTC.

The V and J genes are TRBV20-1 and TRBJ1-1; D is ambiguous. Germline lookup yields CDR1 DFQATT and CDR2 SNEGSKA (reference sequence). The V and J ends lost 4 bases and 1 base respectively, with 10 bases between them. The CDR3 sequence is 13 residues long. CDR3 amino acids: CSATDGKNTEAFF. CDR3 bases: TGCAGTGCTACGGACGGGAAGAACACTGAAGCTTTCTTT.

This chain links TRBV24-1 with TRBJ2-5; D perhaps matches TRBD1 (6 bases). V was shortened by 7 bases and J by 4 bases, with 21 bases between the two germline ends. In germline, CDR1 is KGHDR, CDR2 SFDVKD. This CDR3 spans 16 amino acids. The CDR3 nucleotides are TGTGCCACCAGCACACCGGGACACCCGGGCGGAGAGACCCAGTACTTC. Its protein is CATSTPGHPGGETQYF.

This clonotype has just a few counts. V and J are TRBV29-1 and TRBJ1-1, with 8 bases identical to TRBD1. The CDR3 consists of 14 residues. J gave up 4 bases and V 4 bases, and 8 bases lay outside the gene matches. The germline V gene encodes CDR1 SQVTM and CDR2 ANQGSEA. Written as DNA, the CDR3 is TGCAGCGTTGGGGCAGGGGGCTTGAGCACTGAAGCTTTCTTT. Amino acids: CSVGAGGLSTEAFF.

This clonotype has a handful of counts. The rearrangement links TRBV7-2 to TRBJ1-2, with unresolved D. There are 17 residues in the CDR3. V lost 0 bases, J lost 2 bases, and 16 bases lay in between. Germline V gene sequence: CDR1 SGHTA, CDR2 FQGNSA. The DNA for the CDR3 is TGTGCCAGCAGCTTAGCTCCGGGTCGCGGATGGAACTATGGCTACACCTTC. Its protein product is CASSLAPGRGWNYGYTF.

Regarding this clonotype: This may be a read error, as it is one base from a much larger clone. The CDR3 sequence: CASSLELGSYVQYF. CDR3 sequence (DNA): TGTGCCAGCAGTTTAGAGCTAGGCTCCTACGTGCAGTACTTC. The J gene is TRBJ2-4, the V gene TRBV12-3 or TRBV12-4, with D unclear. CDR3 length equals 14 residues. V shed 1 base and J shed 13 bases, with 17 bases lying between them.

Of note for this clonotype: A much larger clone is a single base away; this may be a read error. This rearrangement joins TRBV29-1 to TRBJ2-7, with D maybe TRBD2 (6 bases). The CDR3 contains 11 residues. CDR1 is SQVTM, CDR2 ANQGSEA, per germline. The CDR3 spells CVLGGYNEQYF. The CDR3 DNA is TGCGTGCTGGGAGGTTACAATGAGCAGTACTTC.

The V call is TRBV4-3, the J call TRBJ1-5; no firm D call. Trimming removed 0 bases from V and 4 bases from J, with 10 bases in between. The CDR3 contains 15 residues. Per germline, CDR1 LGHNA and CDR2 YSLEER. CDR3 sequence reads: CASSQDPSGNQPQHF. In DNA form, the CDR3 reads TGCGCCAGCAGCCAAGATCCGTCGGGTAATCAGCCCCAGCATTTT.

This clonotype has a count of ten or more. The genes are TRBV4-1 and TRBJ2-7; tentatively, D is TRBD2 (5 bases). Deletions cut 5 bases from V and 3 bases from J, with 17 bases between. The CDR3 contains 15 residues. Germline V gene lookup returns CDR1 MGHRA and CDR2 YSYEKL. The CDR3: CASSSRGNSVYEQYF. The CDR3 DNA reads TGCGCCAGCAGCTCCAGAGGGAACAGCGTCTACGAGCAGTACTTC.

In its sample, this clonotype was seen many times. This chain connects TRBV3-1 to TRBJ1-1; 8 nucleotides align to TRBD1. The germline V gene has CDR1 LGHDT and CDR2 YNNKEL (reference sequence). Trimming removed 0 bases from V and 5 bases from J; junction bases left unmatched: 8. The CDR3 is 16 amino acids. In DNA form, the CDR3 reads TGTGCCAGCAGCCAAGAACGAGCCAGGGGGCGGACTGAAGCTTTCTTT. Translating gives CASSQERARGRTEAFF.

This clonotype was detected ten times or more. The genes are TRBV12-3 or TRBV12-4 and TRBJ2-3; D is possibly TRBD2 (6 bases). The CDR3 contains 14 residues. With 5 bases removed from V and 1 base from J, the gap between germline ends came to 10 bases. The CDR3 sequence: CASSTGGGTDTQYF. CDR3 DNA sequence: TGTGCCAGCAGTACGGGCGGGGGCACAGATACGCAGTATTTT.

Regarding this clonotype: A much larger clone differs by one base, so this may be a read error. CDR3 nucleotides: TGTGCCAGCAGTTTATTGGGGGTTGACTACGAGCAGTACTTC. This codes for CASSLLGVDYEQYF. The chain couples TRBV12-3 or TRBV12-4 to TRBJ2-7; D may match TRBD1 or TRBD2 (5 bases each). The CDR3 length is 14 residues. V was pared by 2 bases and J by 3 bases, with 11 bases between.

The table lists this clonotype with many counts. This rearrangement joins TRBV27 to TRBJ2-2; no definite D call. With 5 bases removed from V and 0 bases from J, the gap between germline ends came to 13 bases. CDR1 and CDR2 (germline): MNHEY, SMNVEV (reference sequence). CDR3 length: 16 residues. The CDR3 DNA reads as TGTGCCAGCAGTCCCCAGGTGCTAACGAACACCGGGGAGCTGTTTTTT. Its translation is CASSPQVLTNTGELFF.

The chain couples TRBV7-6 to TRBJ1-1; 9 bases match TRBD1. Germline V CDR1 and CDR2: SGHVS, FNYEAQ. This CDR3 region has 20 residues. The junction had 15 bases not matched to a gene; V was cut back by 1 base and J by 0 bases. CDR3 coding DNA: TGTGCCAGCAGCTTAGGGGGACAGGGAATTTTAGGGGCCATGAACACTGAAGCTTTCTTT. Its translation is CASSLGGQGILGAMNTEAFF.

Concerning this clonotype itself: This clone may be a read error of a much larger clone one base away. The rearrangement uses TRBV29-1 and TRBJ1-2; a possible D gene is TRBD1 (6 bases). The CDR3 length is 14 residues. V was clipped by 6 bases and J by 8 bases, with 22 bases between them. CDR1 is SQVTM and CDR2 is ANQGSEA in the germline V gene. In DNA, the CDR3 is TGCAGCGTCCTTAAGCCCGGGCCCCAGGGGGGCTACACCTTC. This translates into CSVLKPGPQGGYTF. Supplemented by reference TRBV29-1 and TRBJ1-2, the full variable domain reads SAVISQKPSRDICQRGTSLTIQCQVDSQVTMMFWYRQQPGQSLTLIATANQGSEATYESGFVIDKFPISRPNLTFSTLTVSNMSPEDSSIYLCSVLKPGPQGGYTFGSGTRLTVV.

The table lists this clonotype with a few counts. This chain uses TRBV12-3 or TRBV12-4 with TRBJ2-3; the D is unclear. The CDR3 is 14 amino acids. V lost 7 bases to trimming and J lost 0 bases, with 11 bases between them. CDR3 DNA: TGTGCCAGCACCTTACACATTAGCACAGATACGCAGTATTTT. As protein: CASTLHISTDTQYF.

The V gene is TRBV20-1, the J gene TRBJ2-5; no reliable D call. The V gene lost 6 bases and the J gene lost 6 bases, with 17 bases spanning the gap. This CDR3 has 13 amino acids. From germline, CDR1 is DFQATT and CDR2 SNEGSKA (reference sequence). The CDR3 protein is CSANYDSPQTQYF. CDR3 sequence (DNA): TGCAGTGCCAATTACGACTCCCCCCAGACCCAGTACTTC.

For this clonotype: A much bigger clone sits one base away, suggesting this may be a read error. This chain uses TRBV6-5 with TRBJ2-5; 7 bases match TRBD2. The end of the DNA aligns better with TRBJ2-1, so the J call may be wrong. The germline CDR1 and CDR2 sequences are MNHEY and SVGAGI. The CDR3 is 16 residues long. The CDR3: CASSSAPLAHQETQFF. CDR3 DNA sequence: TGTGCCAGCAGTTCTGCCCCACTAGCGCACCAAGAGACCCAGTTCTTC.

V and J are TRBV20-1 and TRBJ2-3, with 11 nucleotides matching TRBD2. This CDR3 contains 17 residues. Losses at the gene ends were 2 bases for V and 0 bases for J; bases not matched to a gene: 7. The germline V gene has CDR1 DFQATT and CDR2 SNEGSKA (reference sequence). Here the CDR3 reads CSARSPSGGTSTDTQYF. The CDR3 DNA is TGCAGTGCTAGATCACCTAGCGGGGGGACTAGCACAGATACGCAGTATTTT.

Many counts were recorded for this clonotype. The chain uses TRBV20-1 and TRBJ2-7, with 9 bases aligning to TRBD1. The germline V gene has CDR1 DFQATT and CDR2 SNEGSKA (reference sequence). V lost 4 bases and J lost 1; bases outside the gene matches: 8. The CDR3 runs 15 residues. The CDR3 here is CSATPLTGGSYEQYF. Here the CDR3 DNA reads TGCAGTGCTACTCCCCTGACAGGGGGGTCCTACGAGCAGTACTTC.